This T cell receptor beta chain was obtained from a study of shared clonotypes between healthy human individuals. Study-wide points: Sequencing depth was a factor that was expected to affect clonotype sharing among donors. The study generally estimated greater richness for naive than memory subsets.

About this clone itself: Its antigen is not identified.

Assay execution proceeded at the deep level. Method: immunoSEQ multiplex PCR; TCRdb's copy keeps in-frame clones and lacks some. Seen here are roughly 530,000 clones, almost 97% observed once, and the top ten hold about 0.064%. The sequenced material came from naive CD4+ T cells sorted from blood. Subset described: CD45RA+ positively selected. The origin of this receptor is a woman under 40 in good health.

The CDR3 DNA is TGTGCCAGCTCACCCCAGACGAGGGTTTGGAACACTGAAGCTTTCTTT. As protein: CASSPQTRVWNTEAFF. This chain joins TRBV18 and TRBJ1-1; D is unresolved. Germline lookup yields CDR1 KGHSH and CDR2 LQKENI. Deletions cut 3 bases from V and 1 base from J, with 15 bases between. The CDR3 is 16 amino acids.